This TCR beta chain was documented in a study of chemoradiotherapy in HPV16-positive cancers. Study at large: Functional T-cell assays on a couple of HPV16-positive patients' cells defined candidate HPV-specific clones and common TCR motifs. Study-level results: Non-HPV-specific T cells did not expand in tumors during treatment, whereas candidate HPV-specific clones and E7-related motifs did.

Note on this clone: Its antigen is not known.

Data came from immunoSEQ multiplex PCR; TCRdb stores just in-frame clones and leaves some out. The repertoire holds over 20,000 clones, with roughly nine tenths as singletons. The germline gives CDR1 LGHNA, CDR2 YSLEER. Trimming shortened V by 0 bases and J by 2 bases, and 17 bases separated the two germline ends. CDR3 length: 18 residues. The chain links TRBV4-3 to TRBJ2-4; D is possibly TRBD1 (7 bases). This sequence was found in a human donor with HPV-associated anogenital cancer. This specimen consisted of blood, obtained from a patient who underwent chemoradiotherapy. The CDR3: CASSQDGGGARSKNIQYF. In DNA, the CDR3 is TGCGCCAGCAGCCAAGATGGAGGGGGCGCAAGGTCCAAAAACATTCAGTACTTC.